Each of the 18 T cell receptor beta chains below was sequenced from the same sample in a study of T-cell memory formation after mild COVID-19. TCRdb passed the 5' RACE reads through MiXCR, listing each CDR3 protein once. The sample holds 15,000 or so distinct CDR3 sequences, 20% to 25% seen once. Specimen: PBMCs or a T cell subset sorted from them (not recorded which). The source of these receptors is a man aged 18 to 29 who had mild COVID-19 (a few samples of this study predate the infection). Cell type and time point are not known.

The CDR3 spells CASSPYVGTDTQYF. In nucleotides, the CDR3 is TGTGCCAGCAGCCCGTACGTGGGCACAGATACGCAGTATTTT. This chain joins TRBV7-8 and TRBJ2-3, with D unresolved. The germline gives CDR1 SGHVS, CDR2 FQNEAQ. There are 14 residues in the CDR3. The germline V and J ends were trimmed by 5 bases and 1 base, with 10 bases remaining between them.

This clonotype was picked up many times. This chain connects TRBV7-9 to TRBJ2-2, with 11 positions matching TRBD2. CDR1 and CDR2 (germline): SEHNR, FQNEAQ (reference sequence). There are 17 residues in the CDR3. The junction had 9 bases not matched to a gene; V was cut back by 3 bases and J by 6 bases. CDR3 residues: CASSFPTSGVLPGELFF. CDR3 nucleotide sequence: TGTGCCAGCAGCTTTCCGACTAGCGGGGTTTTACCCGGGGAGCTGTTTTTT.

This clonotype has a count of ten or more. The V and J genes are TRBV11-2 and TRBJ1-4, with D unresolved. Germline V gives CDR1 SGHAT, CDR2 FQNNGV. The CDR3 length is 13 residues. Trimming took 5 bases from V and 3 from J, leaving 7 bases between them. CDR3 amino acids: CASSRPANEKLFF. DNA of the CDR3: TGTGCCAGCAGCCGTCCGGCTAATGAAAAACTGTTTTTT. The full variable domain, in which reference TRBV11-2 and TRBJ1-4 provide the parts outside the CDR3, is EAGVAQSPRYKIIEKRQSVAFWCNPISGHATLYWYQQILGQGPKLLIQFQNNGVVDDSQLPKDRFSAERLKGVDSTLKIQPAKLEDSAVYLCASSRPANEKLFFGSGTQLSVL.

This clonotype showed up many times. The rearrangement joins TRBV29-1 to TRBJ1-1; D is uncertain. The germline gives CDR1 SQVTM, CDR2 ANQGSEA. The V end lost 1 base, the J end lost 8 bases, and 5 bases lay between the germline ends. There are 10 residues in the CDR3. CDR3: CSVEAGEAFF. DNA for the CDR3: TGCAGCGTTGAAGCCGGGGAAGCTTTCTTT.

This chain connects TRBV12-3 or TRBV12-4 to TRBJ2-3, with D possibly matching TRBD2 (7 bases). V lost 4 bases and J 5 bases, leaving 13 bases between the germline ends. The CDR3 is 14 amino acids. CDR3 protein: CASSWGGGQDTQYF. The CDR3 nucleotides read TGTGCCAGCAGTTGGGGGGGGGGCCAAGATACGCAGTATTTT.

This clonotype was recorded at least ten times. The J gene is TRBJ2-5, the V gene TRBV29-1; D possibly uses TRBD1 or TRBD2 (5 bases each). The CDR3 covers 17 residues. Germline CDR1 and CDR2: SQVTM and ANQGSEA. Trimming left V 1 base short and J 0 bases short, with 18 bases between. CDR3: CSVEGWMGTRYQETQYF. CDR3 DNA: TGCAGCGTTGAAGGGTGGATGGGGACCCGGTACCAAGAGACCCAGTACTTC.

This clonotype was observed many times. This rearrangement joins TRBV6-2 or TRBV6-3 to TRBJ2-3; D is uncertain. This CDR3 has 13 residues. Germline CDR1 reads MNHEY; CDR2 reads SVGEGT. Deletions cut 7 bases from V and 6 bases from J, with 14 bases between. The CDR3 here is CASNTGPWDTQYF. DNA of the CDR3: TGTGCCAGCAACACCGGGCCTTGGGATACGCAGTATTTT.

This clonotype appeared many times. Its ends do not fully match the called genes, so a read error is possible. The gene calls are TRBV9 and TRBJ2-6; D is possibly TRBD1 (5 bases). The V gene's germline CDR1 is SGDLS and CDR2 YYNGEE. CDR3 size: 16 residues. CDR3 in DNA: TGTGCCAGCAGCGATCCCAAAGACTCTGGGGCCAAAGTCCTGACTTTC. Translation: CASSDPKDSGAKVLTF. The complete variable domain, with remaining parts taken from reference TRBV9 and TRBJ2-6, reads DSGVTQTPKHLITATGQRVTLRCSPRSGDLSVYWYQQSLDQGLQFLIQYYNGEERAKGNILERFSAQQFPDLHSELNLSSLELGDSALYFCASSDPKDSGAKVLTFGAGSRLTVL.

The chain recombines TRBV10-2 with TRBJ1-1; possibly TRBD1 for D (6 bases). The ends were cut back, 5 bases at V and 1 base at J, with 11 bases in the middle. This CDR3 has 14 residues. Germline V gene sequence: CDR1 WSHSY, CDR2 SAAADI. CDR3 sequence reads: CASSTGQTNTEAFF. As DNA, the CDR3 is TGCGCCAGCAGTACGGGACAAACGAACACTGAAGCTTTCTTT.

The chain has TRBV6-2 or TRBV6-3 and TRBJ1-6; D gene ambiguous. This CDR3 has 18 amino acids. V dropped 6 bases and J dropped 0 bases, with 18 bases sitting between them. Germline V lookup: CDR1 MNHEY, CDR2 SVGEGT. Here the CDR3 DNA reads TGTGCCAGCAGCTCCGGGCCAAAAACTGGCTCCTATAATTCACCCCTCCACTTT. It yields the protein CASSSGPKTGSYNSPLHF.

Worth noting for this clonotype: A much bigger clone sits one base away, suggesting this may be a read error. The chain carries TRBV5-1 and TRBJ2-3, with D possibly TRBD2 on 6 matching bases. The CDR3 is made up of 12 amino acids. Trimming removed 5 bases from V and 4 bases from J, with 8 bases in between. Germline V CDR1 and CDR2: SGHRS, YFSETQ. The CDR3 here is CASSWGADTQYF. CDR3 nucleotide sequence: TGCGCCAGCAGTTGGGGGGCAGATACGCAGTATTTT. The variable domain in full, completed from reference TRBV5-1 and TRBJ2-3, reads KAGVTQTPRYLIKTRGQQVTLSCSPISGHRSVSWYQQTPGQGLQFLFEYFSETQRNKGNFPGRFSGRQFSNSRSEMNVSTLELGDSALYLCASSWGADTQYFGPGTRLTVL.

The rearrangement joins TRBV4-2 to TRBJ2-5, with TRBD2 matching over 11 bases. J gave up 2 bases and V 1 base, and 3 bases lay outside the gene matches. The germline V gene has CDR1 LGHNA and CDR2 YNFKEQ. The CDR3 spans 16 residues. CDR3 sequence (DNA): TGTGCCAGCAGCCAAGTGGGACTAGCGGATCAAGAGACCCAGTACTTC. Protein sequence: CASSQVGLADQETQYF.

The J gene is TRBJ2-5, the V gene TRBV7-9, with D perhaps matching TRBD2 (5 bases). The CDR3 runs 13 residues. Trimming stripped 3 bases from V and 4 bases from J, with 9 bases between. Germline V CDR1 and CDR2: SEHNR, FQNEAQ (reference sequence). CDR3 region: CASSLVEGETQYF. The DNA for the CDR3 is TGTGCCAGCAGCTTGGTCGAGGGAGAGACCCAGTACTTC.

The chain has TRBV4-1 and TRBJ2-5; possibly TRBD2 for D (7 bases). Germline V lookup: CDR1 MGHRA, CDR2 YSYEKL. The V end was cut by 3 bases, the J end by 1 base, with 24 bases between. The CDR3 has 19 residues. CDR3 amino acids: CASSHPGLRGGAFQETQYF. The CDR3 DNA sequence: TGCGCCAGCAGCCACCCCGGGCTTAGGGGGGGGGCGTTCCAAGAGACCCAGTACTTC.

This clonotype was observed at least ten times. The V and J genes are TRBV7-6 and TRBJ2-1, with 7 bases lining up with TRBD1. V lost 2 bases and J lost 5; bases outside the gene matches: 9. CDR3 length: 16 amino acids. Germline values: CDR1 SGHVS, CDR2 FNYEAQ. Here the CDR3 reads CASSLHQGTVHNEQFF. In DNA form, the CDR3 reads TGTGCCAGCAGCTTACACCAGGGGACAGTCCACAATGAGCAGTTCTTC.

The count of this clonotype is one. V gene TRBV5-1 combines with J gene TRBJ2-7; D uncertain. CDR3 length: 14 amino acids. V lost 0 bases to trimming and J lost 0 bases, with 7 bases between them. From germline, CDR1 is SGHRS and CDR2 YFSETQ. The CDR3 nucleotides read TGCGCCAGCAGCTTGGATCCGAGCTCCTACGAGCAGTACGTC. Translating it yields CASSLDPSSYEQYV.

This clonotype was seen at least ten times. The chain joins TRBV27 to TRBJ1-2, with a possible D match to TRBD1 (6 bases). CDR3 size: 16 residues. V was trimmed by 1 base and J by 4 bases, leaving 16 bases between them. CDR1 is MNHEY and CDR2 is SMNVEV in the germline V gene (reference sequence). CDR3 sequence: CASSLLEGGGFYGYTF. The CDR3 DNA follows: TGTGCCAGCAGTTTATTAGAGGGGGGCGGCTTCTATGGCTACACCTTC.

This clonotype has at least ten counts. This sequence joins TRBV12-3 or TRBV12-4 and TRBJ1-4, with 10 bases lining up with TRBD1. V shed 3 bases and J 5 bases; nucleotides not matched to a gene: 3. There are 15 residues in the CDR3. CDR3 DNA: TGTGCCAGCAGTTTTTGGACAGGGGGGAATGAAAAACTGTTTTTT. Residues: CASSFWTGGNEKLFF.